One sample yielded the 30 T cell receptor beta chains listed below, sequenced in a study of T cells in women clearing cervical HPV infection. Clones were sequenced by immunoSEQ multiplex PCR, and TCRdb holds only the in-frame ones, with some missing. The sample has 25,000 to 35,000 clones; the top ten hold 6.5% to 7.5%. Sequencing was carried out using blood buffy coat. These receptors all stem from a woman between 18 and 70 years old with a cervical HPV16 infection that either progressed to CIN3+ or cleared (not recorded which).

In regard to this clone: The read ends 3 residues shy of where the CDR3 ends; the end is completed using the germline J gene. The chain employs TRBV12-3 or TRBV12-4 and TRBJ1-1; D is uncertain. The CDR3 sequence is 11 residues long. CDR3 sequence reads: CASSFRQEAFF. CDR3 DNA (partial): TGTGCCAGCAGTTTTCGACAAGAA.

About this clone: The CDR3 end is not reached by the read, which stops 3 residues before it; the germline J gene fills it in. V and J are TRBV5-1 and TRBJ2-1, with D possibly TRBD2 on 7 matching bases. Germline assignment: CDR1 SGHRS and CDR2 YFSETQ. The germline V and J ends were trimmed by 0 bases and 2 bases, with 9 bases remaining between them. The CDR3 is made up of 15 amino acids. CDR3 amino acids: CASSLGGGTYNEQFF. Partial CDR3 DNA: TGCGCCAGCAGCTTGGGGGGGGGCACCTACAATGAG.

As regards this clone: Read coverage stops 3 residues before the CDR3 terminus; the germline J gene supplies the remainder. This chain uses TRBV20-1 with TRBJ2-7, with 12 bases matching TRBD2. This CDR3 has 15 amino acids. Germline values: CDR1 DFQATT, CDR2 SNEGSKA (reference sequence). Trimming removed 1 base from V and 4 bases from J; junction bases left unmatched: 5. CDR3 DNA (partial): TGCAGTGCTAGAGCTAGCGGGGGGGGGATATACGAG. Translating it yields CSARASGGGIYE. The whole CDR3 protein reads CSARASGGGIYEQYF.

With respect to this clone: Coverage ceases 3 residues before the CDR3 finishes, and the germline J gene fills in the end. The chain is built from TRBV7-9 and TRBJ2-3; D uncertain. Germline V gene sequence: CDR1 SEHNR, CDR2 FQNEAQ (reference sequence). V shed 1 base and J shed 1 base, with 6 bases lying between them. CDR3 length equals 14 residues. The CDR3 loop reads CASSLEQRTDTQYF. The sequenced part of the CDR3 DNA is TGTGCCAGCAGCTTAGAACAGCGCACAGATACG.

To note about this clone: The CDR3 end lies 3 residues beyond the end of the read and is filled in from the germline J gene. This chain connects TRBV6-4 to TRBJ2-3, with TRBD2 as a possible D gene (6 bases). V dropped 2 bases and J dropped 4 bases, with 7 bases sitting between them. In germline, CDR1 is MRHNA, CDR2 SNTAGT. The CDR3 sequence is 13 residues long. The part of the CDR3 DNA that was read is TGTGCCAGCAGTGACGGCGGGGCAGATACG. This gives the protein CASSDGGADT. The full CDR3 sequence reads CASSDGGADTQYF.

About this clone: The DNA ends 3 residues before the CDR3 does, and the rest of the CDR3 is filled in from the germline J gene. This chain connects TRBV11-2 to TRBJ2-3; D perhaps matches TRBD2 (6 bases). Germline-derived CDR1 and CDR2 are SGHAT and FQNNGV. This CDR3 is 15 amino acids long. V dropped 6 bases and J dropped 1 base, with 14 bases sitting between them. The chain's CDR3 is CASRFGGEGTDTQYF. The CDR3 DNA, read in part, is TGTGCCAGCAGGTTTGGCGGGGAGGGCACAGATACG.

CDR3 sequence reads: CSVYDRTNTEAFF. The covered CDR3 bases are TGCAGCGTTTATGACAGGACTAACACTGAA. This chain connects TRBV29-1 to TRBJ1-1, with D perhaps matching TRBD1 (6 bases). The read ends 3 residues shy of where the CDR3 ends; the end is completed using the germline J gene. The CDR3 is 13 residues long. The germline V and J ends were trimmed by 5 bases and 2 bases, with 12 bases remaining between them. The germline V gene has CDR1 SQVTM and CDR2 ANQGSEA.

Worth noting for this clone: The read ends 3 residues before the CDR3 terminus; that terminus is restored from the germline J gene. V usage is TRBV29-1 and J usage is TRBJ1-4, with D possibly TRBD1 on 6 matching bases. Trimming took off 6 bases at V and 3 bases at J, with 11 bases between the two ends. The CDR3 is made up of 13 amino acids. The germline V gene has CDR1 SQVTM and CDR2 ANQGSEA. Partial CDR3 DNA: TGCAGCGTCGGGACAAGGGCTAATGAAAAA. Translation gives CSVGTRANEK. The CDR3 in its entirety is CSVGTRANEKLFF.

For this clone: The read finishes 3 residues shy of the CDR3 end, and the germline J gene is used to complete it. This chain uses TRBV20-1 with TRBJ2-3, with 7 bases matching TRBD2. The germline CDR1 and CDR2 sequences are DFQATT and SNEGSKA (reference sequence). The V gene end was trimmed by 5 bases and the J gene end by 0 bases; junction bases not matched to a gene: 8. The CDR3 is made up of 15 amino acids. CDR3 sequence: CSALRDSGSTDTQYF. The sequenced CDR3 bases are TGCAGTGCTTTACGCGATAGCGGGAGCACAGATACG.

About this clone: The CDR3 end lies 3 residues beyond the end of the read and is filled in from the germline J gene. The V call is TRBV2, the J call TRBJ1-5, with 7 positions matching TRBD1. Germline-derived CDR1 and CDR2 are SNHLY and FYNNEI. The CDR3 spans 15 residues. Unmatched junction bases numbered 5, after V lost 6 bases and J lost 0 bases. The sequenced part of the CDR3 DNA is TGTGCCAGCAGCTATGGACAGGATAGCAATCAGCCC. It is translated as CASSYGQDSNQP. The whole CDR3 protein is CASSYGQDSNQPQHF. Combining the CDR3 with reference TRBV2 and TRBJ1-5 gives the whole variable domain EPEVTQTPSHQVTQMGQEVILRCVPISNHLYFYWYRQILGQKVEFLVSFYNNEISEKSEIFDDQFSVERPDGSNFTLKIRSTKLEDSAMYFCASSYGQDSNQPQHFGDGTRLSIL.

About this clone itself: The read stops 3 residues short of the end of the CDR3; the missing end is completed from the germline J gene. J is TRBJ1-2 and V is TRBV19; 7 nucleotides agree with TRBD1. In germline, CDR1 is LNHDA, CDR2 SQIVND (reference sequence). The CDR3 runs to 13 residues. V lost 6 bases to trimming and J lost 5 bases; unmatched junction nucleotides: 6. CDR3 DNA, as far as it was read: TGTGCCAGTAGCCCGGGACAGAATTATGGC. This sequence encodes CASSPGQNYG. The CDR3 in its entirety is CASSPGQNYGYTF.

CDR3 DNA, as far as it was read: TGCAGTGCTAGGGACAGGAAACATGAG. Its translation is CSARDRKHE. In full, the CDR3 reads CSARDRKHEQFF. V usage is TRBV20-1 and J usage is TRBJ2-1; 7 bases line up with TRBD1. Read data end 3 residues before the CDR3 end; the end is taken from the germline J gene. CDR1 and CDR2 (germline): DFQATT, SNEGSKA (reference sequence). Trimming took 3 bases from V and 8 from J; bases not matched to a gene: 4. This CDR3 comprises 12 residues.

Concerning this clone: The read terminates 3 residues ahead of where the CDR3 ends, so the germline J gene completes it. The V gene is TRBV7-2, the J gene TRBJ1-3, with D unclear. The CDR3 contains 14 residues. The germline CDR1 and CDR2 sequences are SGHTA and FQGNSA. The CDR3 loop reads CASSLDPAGTAIYF. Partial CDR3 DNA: TGTGCCAGCAGCTTAGACCCGGCCGGAACAGCC.

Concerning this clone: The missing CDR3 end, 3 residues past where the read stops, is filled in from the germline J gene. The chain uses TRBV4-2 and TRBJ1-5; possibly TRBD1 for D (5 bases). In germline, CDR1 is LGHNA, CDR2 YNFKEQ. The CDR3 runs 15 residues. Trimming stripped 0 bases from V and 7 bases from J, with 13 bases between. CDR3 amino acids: CASSQDLGGSQPQHF. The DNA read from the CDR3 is TGTGCCAGCAGCCAAGATCTGGGGGGTTCCCAGCCC.

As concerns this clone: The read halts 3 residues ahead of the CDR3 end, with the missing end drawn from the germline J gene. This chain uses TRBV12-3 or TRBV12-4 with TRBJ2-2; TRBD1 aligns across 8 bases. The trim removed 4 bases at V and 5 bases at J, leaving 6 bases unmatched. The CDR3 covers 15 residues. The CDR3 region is CASSSRQGRTGELFF. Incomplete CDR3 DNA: TGTGCCAGCAGTTCAAGACAGGGGAGGACCGGGGAG.

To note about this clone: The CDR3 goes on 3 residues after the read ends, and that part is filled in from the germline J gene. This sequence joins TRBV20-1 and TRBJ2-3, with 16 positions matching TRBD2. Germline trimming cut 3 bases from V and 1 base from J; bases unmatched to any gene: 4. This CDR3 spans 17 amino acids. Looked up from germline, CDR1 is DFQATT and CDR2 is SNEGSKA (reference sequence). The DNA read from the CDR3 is TGCAGTGCTAGCCTCGGGACTAGCGGGGGGGGCACAGATACG. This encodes CSASLGTSGGGTDT. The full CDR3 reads CSASLGTSGGGTDTQYF.

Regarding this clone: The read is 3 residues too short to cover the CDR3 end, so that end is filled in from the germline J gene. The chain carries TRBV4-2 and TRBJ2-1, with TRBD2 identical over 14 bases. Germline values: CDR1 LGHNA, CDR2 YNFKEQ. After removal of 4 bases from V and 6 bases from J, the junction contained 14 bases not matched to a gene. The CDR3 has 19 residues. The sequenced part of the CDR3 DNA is TGTGCCAGCAGCCCCCGACTAGCGGGGGGGCGTTTAGGATCCAATGAG. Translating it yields CASSPRLAGGRLGSNE. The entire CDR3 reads CASSPRLAGGRLGSNEQFF.

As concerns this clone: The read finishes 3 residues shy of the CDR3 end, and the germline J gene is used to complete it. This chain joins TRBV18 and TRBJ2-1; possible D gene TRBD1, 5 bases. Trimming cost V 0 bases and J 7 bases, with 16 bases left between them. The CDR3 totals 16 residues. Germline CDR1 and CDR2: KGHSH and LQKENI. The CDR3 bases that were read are TGTGCCAGCTCACCACCCCAGGGTCAGATTGGTAATGAG. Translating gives CASSPPQGQIGNE. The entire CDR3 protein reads CASSPPQGQIGNEQFF.

CDR3 residues: CSARDPRVANEKLFF. The sequenced CDR3 bases are TGCAGTGCTAGAGACCCCAGGGTTGCTAATGAAAAA. This chain connects TRBV20-1 to TRBJ1-4, with D possibly matching TRBD1 (5 bases). The sequence runs out 3 residues before the end of the CDR3; the remainder is reconstructed from the germline J gene. Germline V CDR1 and CDR2: DFQATT, SNEGSKA (reference sequence). Between the trimmed V and J ends, which lost 0 bases and 3 bases, there was a span of 11 bases. The CDR3 totals 15 residues.

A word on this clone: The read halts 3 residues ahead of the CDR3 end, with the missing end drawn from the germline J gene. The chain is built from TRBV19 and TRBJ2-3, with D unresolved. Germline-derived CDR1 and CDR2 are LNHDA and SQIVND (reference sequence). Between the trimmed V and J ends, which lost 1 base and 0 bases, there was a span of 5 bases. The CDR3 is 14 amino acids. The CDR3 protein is CASSIAVSTDTQYF. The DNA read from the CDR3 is TGTGCCAGTAGTATAGCGGTTAGCACAGATACG.

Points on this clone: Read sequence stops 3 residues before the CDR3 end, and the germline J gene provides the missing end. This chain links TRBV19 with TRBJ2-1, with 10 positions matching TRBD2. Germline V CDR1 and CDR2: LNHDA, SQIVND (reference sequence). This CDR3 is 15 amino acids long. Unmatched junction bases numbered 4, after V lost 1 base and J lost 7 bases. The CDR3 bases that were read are TGTGCCAGTAGTATAGGTCTAGCGGGGGTGAATGAG. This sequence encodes CASSIGLAGVNE. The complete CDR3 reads CASSIGLAGVNEQFF.

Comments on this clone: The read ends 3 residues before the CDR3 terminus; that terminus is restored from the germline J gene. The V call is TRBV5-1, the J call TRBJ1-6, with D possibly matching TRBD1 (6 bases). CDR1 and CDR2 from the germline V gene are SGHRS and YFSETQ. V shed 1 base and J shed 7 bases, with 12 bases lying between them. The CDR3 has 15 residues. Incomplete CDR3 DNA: TGCGCCAGCAGCTTGAGTTACAGGGAAAATTCACCC. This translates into CASSLSYRENSP. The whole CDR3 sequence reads CASSLSYRENSPLHF. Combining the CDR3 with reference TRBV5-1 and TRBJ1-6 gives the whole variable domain KAGVTQTPRYLIKTRGQQVTLSCSPISGHRSVSWYQQTPGQGLQFLFEYFSETQRNKGNFPGRFSGRQFSNSRSEMNVSTLELGDSALYLCASSLSYRENSPLHFGNGTRLTVT.

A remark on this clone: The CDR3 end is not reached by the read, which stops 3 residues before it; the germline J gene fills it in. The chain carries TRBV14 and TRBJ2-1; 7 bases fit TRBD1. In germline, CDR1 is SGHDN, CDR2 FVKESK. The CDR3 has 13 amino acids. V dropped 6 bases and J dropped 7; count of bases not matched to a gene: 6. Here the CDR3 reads CASRQTGSNEQFF. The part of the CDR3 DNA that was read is TGTGCCAGCAGGCAGACAGGGTCAAATGAG.

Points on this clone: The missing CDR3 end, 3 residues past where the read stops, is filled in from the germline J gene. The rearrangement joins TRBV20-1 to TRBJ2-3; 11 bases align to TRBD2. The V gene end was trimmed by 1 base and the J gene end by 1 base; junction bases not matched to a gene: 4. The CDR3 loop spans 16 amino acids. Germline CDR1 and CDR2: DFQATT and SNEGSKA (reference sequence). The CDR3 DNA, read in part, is TGCAGTGCTAGAGGGAAGACTAGCGGGGGCACAGATACG. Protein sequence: CSARGKTSGGTDT. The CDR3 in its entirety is CSARGKTSGGTDTQYF.

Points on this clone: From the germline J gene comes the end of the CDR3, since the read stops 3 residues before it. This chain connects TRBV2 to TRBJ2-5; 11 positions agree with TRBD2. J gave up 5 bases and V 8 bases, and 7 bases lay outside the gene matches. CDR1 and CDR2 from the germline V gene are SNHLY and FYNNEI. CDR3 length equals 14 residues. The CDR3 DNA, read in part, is TGTGCCAGCCAGGCTAGCGGGGGGAGGGAGACC. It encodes CASQASGGRET. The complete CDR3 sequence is CASQASGGRETQYF.

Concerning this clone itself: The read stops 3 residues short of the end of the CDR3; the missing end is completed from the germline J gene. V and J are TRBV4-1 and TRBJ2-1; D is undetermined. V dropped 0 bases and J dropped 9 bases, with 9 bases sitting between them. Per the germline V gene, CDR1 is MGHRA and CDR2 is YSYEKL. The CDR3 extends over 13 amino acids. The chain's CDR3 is CASSQEKPSEQFF. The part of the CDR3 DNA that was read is TGCGCCAGCAGCCAAGAAAAGCCCTCTGAG.

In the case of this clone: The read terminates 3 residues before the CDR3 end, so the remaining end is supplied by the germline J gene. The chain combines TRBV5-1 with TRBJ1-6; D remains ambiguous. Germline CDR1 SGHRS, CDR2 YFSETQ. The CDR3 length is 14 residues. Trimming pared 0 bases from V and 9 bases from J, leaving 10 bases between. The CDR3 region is CASSLDGVGSPLHF. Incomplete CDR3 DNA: TGCGCCAGCAGCTTGGACGGGGTGGGTTCACCC.

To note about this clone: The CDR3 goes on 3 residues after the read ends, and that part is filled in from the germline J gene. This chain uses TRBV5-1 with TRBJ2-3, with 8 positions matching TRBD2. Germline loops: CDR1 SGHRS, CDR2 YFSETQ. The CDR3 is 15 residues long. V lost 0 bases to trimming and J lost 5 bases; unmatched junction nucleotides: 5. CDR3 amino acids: CASSLEGTRQDTQYF. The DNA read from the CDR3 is TGCGCCAGCAGCTTGGAGGGGACTAGACAAGATACG.

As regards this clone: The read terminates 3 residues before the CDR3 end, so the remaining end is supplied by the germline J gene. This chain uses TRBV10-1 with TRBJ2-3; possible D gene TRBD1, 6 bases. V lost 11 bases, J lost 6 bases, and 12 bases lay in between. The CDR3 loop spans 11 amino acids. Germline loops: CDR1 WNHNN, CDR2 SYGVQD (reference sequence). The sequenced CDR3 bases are TGCGCCCGTCGACAGGCCGATACG. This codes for CARRQADT. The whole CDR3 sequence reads CARRQADTQYF.

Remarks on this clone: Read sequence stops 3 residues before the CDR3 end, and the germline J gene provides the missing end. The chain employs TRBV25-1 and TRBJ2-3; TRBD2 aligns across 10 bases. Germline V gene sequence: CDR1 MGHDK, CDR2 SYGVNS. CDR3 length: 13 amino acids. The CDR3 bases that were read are TGTGCCAGCAGTGCTCCTAGCGGGGGAACG. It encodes CASSAPSGGT. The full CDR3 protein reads CASSAPSGGTQYF.